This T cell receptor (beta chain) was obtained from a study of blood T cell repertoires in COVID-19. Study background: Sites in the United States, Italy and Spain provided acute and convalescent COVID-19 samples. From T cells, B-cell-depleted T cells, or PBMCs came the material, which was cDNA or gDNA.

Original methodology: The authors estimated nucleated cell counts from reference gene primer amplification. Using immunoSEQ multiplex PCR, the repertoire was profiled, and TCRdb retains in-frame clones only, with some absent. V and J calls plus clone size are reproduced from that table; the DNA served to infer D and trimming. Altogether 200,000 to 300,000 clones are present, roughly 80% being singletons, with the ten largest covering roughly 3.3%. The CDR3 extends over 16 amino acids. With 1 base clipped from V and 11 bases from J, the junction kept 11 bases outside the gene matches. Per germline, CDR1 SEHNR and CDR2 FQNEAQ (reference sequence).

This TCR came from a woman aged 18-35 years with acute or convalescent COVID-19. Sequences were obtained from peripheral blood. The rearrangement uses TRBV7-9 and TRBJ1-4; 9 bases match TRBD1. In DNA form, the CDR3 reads TGTGCCAGCAGCTTAGGGCTCCGGACAGGGGATCAGAAACTGTTTTTT. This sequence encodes CASSLGLRTGDQKLFF. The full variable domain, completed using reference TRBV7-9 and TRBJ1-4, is DTGVSQNPRHKITKRGQNVTFRCDPISEHNRLYWYRQTLGQGPEFLTYFQNEAQLEKSRLLSDRFSAERPKGSFSTLEIQRTEQGDSAMYLCASSLGLRTGDQKLFFGSGTQLSVL.